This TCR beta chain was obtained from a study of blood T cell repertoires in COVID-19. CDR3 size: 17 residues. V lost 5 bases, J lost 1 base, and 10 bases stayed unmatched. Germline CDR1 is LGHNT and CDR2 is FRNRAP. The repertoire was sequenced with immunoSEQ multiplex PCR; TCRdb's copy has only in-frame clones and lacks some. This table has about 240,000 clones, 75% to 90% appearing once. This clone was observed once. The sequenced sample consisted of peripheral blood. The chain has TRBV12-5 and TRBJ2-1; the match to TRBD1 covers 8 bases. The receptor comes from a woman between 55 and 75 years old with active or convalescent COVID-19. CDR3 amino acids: CASGQAQGAGSYNEQFF. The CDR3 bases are TGTGCTAGTGGTCAGGCCCAGGGGGCAGGGTCCTACAATGAGCAGTTCTTC.